This TCR beta chain was captured in a study of blood T cell repertoires in COVID-19. Study-wide context: Sample material is recorded as cDNA or gDNA derived from T cells, B-cell-depleted T cells, or PBMCs.

The length of the CDR3 is 13 residues. The germline CDR1 and CDR2 sequences are MNHEY and SVGAGI. V gave up 0 bases and J gave up 10 bases, with 10 bases separating them. The protocol was immunoSEQ multiplex PCR, while the TCRdb copy is restricted to in-frame clones and leaves out a portion. Here the sample spans 250,000 to 350,000 clones, over 75% being singletons. Participant reports of clinical history set cohort assignment. Recovered participants had two consecutive negative NP/OP PCR tests, healthcare professional clearance, or symptom resolution. The sample comprised PBMCs or T cells enriched from blood (not recorded which). The chain has TRBV6-5 and TRBJ2-1; no reliable D call. The TCR sequence derives from a woman in her thirties who had recovered from COVID-19. CDR3 sequence: CASSYSSGLEQFF. DNA for the CDR3: TGTGCCAGCAGTTACTCGAGTGGTCTCGAGCAGTTCTTC.